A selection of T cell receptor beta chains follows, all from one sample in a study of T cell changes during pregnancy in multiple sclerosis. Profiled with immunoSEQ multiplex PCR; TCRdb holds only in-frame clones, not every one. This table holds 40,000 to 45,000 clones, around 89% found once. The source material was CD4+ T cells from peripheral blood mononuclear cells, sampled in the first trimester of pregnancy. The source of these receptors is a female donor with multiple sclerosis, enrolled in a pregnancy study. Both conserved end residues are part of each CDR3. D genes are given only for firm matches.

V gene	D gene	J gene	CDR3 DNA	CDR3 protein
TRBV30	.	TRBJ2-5	TGTGCCTGGGCTCAGCAAGAGACCCAGTACTTC	CAWAQQETQYF
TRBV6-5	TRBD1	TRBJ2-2	TGTGCCAGCAGTACAGGGGTAACCGGGGAGCTGTTTTTT	CASSTGVTGELFF
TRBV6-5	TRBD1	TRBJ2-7	TGTGCCAGCAGTTACTCGTATCAGGGGGATTACGAGCAGTACTTC	CASSYSYQGDYEQYF
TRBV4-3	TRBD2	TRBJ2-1	TGCGCCAGCAGCCAAGATCTTCTAGGCGGGGGGGCGGTTAATGAGCAGTTCTTC	CASSQDLLGGGAVNEQFF
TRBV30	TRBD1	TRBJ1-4	TGTGCCTGGAGCAGCTTAATAACAGGGGCCCGAGAAAAACTGTTTTTT	CAWSSLITGAREKLFF
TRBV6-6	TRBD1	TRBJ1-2	TGTGCCAGCAGTTACCGGGACAGGGAAGCCTATGGCTACACCTTC	CASSYRDREAYGYTF
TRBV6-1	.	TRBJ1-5	TGTGCCAGCAGTGAAATCCGCGGGCAGCCCCAGCATTTT	CASSEIRGQPQHF
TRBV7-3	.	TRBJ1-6	TGTGCCAGCAGCTCGACAATTCTCCTTAGCTCCTATAATTCACCCCTCCACTTT	CASSSTILLSSYNSPLHF
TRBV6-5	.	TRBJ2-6	TGTGCCAGCAGTTACCCGTCCAGGTCTGGGGCCAACGTCCTGACTTTC	CASSYPSRSGANVLTF
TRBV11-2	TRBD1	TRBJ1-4	TGTGCCAGCAGTCCCGAGACAGGGAGTACTAATGAAAAACTGTTTTTT	CASSPETGSTNEKLFF
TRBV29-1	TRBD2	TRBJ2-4	TGCAGCGTTGTTCGGCGGGAGAGACACATTCAGTACTTC	CSVVRRERHIQYF